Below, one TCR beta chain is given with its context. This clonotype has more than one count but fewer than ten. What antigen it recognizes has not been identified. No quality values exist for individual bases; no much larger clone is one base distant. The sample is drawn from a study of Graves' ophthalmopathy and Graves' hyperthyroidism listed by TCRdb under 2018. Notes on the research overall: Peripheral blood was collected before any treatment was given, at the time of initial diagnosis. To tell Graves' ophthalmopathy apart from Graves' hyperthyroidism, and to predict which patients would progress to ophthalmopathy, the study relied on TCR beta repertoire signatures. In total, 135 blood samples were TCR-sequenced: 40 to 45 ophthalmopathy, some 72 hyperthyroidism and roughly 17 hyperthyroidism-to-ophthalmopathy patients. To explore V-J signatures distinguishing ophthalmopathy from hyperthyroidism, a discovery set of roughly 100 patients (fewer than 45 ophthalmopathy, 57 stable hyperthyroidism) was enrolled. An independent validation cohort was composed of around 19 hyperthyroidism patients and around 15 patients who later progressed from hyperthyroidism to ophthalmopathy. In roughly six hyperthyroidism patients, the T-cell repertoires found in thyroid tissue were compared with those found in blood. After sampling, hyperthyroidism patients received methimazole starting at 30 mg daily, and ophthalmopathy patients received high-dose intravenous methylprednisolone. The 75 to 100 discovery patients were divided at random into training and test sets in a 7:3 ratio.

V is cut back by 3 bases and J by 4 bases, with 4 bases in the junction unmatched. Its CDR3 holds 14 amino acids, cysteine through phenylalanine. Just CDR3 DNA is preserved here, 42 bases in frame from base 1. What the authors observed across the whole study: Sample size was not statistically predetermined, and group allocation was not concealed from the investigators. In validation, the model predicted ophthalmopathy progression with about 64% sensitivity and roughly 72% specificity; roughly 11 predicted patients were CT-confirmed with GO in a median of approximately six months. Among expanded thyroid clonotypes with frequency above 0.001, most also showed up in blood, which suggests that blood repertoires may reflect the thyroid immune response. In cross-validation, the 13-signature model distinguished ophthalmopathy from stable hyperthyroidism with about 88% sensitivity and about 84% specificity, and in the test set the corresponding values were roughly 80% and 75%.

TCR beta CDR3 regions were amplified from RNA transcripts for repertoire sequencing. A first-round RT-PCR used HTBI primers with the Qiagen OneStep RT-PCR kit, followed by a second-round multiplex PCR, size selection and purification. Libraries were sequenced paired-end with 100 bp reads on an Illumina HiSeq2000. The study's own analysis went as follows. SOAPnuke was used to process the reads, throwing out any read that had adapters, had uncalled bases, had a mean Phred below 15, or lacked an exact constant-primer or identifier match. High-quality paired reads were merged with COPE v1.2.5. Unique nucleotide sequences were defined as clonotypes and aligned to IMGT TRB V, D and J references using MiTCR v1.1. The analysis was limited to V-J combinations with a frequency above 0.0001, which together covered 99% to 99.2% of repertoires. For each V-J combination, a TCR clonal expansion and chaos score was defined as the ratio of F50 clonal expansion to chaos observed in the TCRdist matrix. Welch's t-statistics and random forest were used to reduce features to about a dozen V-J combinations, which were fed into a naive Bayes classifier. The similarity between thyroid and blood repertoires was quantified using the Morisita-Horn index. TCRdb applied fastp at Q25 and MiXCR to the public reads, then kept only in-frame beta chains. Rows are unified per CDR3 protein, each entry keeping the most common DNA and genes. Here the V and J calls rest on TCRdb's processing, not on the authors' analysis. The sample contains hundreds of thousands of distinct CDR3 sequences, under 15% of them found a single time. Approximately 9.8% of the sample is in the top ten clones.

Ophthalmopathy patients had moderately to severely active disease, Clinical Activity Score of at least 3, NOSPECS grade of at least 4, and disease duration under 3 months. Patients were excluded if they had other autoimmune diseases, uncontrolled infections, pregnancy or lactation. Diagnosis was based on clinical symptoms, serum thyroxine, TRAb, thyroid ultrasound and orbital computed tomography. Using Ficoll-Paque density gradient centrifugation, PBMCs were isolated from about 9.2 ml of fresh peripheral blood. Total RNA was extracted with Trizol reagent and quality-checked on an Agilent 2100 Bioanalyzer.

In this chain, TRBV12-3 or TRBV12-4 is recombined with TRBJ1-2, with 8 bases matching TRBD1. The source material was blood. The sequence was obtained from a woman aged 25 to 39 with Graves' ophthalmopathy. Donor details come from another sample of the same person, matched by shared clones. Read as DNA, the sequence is TGTGCCAGCAGTTTCGGACAGGGCGCCTATGGCTACACCTTC. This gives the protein CASSFGQGAYGYTF.